This T cell receptor beta chain is drawn from a study of T cell repertoires in cytomegalovirus infection. TCRdb used MiXCR to reprocess the reads, holding one entry per CDR3 protein. Among 45,000 to 60,000 distinct CDR3 sequences listed, 20% to 25% were seen once. General observations from the study: What dominated the ex vivo response were HLA-C-restricted CMV-specific TCR beta clonotypes.

Concerning this clonotype itself: Its antigen remains unknown.

The CDR3 consists of 15 residues. Germline values: CDR1 SEHNR, CDR2 FQNEAQ (reference sequence). The V and J ends lost 2 bases and 3 bases respectively, with 14 bases between them. The chain joins TRBV7-9 to TRBJ2-7; no clear D. The sequences come from CD8+ T cells from cultured PBMCs, collected from culture after CMV antigen stimulation. This TCR derives from a human donor in good health (CMV status not recorded). Some clones in this sample may be carry-over from other donors' samples. The CDR3 protein is CASSLIEATLYEQYF. The DNA of the CDR3 is TGTGCCAGCAGCTTAATTGAGGCCACCCTCTACGAGCAGTACTTC.